This T cell receptor (beta chain) was sequenced for a study of identical twins. This clonotype was observed at least ten times. Unique molecular identifiers were present on the cDNA, which also gained a universal primer site by template switching. In TCRdb, the 5' RACE reads were re-called with MiXCR into one record per CDR3 protein. The table lists roughly 250,000 distinct CDR3 sequences, approximately 6.8% of them singletons. CDR3 length: 11 amino acids. The V end was cut by 8 bases, the J end by 1 base, with 5 bases between. Among all donors, each was a healthy Caucasian. The same specimen was also included in a second study, on yellow fever vaccine responses in identical twins.

The clonotype originates from a young woman in good health. This chain joins TRBV12-3 or TRBV12-4 and TRBJ1-1; the D is unclear. The sequenced material came from CD8+ T cells sorted from blood. Written as DNA, the CDR3 is TGTGCCAGCGGGAAGAACACTGAAGCTTTCTTT. Encoded protein: CASGKNTEAFF.